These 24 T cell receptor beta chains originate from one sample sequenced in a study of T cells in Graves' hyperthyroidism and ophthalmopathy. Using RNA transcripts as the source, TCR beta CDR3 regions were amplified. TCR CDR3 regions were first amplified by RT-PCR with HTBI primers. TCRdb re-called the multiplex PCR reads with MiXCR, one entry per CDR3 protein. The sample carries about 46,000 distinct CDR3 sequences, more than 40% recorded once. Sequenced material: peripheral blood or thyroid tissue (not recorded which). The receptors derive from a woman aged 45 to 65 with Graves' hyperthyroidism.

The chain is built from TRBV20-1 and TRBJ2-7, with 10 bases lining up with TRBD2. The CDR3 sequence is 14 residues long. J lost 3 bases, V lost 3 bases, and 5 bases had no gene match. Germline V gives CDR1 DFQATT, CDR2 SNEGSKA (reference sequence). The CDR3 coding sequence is TGCAGTGCTAGTGGACTAGCGGCCCTCTACGAGCAGTACTTC. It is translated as CSASGLAALYEQYF.

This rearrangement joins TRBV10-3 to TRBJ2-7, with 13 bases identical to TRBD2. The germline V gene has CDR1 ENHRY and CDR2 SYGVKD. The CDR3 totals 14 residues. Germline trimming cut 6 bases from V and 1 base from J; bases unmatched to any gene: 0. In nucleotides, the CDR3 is TGTGCCATCAGGACTAGCGGGAGGTCCTACGAGCAGTACTTC. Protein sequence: CAIRTSGRSYEQYF.

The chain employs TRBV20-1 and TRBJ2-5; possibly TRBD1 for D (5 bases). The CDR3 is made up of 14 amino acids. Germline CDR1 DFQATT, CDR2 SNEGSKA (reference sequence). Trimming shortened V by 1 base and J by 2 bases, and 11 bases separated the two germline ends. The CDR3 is CSARAWQGQETQYF. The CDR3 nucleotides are TGCAGTGCTAGAGCGTGGCAGGGACAAGAGACCCAGTACTTC.

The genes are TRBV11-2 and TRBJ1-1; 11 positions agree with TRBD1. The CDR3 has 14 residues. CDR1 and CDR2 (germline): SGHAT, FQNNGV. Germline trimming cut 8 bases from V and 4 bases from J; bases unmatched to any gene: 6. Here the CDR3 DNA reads TGTGCCAGCCAGGGACAGGGGGTGGGCACTGAAGCTTTCTTT. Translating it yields CASQGQGVGTEAFF.

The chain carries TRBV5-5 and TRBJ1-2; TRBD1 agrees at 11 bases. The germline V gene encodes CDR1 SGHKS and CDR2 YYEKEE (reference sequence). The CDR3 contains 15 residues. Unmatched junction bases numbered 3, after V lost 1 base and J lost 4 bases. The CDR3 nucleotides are TGTGCCAGCAGCTTGCGGGACAGGGGGACCTATGGCTACACCTTC. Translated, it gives CASSLRDRGTYGYTF.

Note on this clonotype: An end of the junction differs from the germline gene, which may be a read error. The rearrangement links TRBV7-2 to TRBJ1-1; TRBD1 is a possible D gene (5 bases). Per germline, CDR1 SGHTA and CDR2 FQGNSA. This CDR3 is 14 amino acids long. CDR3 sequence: CASSLGQKDTEASF. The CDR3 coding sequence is TGTGCCAGCAGCTTAGGGCAGAAGGACACTGAAGCTTCCTTT.

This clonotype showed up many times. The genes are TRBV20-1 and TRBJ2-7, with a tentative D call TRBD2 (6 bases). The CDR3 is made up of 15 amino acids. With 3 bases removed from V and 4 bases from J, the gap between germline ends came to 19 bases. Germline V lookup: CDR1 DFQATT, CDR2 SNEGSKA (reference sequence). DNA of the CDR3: TGCAGTGCTAGGGGCGGGGTCGGCCCACCATACGAGCAGTACTTC. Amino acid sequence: CSARGGVGPPYEQYF.

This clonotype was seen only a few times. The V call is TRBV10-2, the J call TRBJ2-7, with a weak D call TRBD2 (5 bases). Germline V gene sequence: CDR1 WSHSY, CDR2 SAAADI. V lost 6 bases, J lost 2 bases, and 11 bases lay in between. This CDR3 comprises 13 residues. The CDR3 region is CASRAAATYEQYF. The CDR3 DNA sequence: TGCGCCAGCAGAGCAGCGGCAACCTACGAGCAGTACTTC.

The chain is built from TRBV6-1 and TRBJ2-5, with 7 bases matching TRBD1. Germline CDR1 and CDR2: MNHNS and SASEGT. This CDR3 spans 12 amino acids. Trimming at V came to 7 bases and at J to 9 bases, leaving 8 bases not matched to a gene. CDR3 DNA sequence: TGTGCCAGCAAAGGGGGCAATCAGCCCCAGTACTTC. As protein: CASKGGNQPQYF.

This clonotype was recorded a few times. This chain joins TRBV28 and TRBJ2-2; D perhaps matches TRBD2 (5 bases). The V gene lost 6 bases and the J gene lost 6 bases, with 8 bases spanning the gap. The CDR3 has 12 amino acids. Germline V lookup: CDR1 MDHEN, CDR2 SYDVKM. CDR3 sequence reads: CASRTGAGELFF. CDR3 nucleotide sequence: TGTGCCAGCAGGACCGGGGCCGGGGAGCTGTTTTTT.

The CDR3 nucleotides read TGTGCCAGCAGAGTAGGGCTAGCGGGAGTCCGTGAGCAGTACTTC. Its protein is CASRVGLAGVREQYF. This sequence joins TRBV7-2 and TRBJ2-7, with 10 bases lining up with TRBD2. V lost 6 bases and J lost 7; bases outside the gene matches: 12. Per the germline V gene, CDR1 is SGHTA and CDR2 is FQGNSA. This CDR3 spans 15 amino acids.

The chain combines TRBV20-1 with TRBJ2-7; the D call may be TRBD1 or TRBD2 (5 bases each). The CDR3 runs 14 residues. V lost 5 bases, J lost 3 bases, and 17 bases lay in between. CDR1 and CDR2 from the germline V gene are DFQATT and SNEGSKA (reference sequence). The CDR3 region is CSAQRGVLGYEQYF. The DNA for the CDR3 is TGCAGTGCTCAAAGGGGAGTACTGGGCTACGAGCAGTACTTC.

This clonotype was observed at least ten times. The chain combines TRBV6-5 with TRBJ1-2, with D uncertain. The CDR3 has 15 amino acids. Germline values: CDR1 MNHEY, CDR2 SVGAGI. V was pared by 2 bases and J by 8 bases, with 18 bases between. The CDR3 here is CASSYAVRPSGGYTF. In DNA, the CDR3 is TGTGCCAGCAGTTACGCAGTTCGGCCATCAGGCGGCTACACCTTC.

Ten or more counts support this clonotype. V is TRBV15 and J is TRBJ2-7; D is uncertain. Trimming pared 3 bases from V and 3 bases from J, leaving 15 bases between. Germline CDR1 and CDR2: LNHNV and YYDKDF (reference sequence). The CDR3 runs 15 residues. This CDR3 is CATSSNTLGIYEQYF. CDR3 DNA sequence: TGTGCCACCAGCAGCAATACCCTGGGAATCTACGAGCAGTACTTC.

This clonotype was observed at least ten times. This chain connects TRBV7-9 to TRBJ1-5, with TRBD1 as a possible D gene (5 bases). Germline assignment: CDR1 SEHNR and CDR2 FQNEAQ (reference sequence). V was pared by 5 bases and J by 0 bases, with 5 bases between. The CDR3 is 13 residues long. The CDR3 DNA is TGTGCCAGCAGCGACAGTAGCAATCAGCCCCAGCATTTT. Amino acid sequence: CASSDSSNQPQHF.

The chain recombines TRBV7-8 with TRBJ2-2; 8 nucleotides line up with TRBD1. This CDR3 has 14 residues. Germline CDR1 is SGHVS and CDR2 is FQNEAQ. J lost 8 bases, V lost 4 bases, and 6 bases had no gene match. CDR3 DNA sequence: TGTGCCAGCAGCTCCCAGGGGGCGCTTGGGGAGCTGTTTTTT. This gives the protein CASSSQGALGELFF.

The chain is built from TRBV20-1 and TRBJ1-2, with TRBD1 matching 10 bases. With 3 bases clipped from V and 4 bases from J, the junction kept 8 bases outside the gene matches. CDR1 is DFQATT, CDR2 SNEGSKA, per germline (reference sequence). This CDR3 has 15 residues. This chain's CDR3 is CSARALDRGIYGYTF. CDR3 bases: TGCAGTGCTAGGGCCTTGGACAGGGGGATCTATGGCTACACCTTC.

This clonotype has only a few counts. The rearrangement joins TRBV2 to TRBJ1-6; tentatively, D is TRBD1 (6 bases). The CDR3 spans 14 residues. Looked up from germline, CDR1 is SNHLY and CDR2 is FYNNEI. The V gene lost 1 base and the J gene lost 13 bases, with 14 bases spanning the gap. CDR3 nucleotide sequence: TGTGCCAGCAGTGAAGAGGGGGGTTTTGCGCCCCTCCACTTT. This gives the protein CASSEEGGFAPLHF.

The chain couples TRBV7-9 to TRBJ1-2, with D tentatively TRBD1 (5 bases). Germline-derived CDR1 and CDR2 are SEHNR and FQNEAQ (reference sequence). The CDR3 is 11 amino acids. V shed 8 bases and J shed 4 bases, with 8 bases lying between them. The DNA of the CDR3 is TGTGCCAGCGGCAGGGCCTATGGCTACACCTTC. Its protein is CASGRAYGYTF.

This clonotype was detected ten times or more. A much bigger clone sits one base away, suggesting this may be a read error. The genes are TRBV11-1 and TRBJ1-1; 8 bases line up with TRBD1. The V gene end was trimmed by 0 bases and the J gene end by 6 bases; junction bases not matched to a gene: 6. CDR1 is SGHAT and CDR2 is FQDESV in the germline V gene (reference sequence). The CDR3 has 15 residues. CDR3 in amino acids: CASSLADRGGSEAFF. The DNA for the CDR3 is TGTGCCAGCAGCTTAGCTGACAGGGGAGGATCTGAAGCTTTCTTT.

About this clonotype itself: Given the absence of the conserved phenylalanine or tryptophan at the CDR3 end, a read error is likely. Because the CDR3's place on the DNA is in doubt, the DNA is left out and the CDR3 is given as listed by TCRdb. The CDR3 loop is CASSYSTPFQG. This rearrangement joins TRBV6-5 to TRBJ1-4; TRBD1 was called by the table and not checked on the DNA. The CDR3 spans 11 residues, counting both ends. Germline lookup yields CDR1 MNHEY and CDR2 SVGAGI.

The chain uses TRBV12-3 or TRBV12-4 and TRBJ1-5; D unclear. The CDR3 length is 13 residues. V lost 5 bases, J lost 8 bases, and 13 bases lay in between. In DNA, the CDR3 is TGTGCCAGCAGTGGACGGTGGACGGAGCCCCAGCATTTT. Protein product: CASSGRWTEPQHF.

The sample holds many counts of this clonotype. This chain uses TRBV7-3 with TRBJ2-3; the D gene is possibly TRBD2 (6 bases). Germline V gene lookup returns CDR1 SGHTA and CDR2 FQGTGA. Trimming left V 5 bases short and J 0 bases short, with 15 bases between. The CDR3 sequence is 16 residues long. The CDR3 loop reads CASSRGSDTSTDTQYF. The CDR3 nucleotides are TGTGCCAGCAGCCGGGGGAGCGACACTAGCACAGATACGCAGTATTTT.

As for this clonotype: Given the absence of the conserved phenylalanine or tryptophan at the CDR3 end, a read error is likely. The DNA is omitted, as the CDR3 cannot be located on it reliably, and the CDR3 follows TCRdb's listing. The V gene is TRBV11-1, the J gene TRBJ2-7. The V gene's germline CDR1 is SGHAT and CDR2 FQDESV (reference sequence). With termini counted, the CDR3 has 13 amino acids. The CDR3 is CASSQRTDYERYL.